A selection of T cell receptor beta chains follows, all from one sample in a study of beta chain features in type 1 diabetes. Some clones are missing from TCRdb's copy, which holds only in-frame ones; the method was immunoSEQ multiplex PCR. The data show 300,000 to 350,000 clones, about a tenth seen once. The sample was central memory CD4+ T cells from blood. Source of these receptors: a man younger than 45 with type 1 diabetes. The CDR3 runs from the conserved cysteine through the conserved F or W. Clone size is not always given. Where it is, it says once, few, many or a class for expanded clones.

abundance	j_gene	v_gene	CDR3aa
few	TRBJ2-2	TRBV9	CASSPRVGTNTGELFF
few	TRBJ2-7	TRBV4-3	CASSQDLVIGQSSYEQYF
-	TRBJ2-1	TRBV28	CAAGGSYNEQFF
-	TRBJ2-5	TRBV7-2	CASSPTRVETQYF
-	TRBJ2-5	TRBV2	CASRNSGLAGMAQYF
few	TRBJ2-1	TRBV4-1	CASSQEGRSEQFF
-	TRBJ2-3	TRBV7-2	CASSLSRLAGTDTQYF
-	TRBJ1-1	TRBV25-1	CASRGQGGLRNTEAFF
-	TRBJ2-2	TRBV2	CASSPRTNTGELFF
few	TRBJ2-5	TRBV11-2	CASSPSGWETQYF
few	TRBJ2-7	TRBV15	CATSRGDSYEQYF
few	TRBJ2-1	TRBV9	CASSPGPGDEQFF
few	TRBJ2-1	TRBV30	CAWSLGSYNEQFF